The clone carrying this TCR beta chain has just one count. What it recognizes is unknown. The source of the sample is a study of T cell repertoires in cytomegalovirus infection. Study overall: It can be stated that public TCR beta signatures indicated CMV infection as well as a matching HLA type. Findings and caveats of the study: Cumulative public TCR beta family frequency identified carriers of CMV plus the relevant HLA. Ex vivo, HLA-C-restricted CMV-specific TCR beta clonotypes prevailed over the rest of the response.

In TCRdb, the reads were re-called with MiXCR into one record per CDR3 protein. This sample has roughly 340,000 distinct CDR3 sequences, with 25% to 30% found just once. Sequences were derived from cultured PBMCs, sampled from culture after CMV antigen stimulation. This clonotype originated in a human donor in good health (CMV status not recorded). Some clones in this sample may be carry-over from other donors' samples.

This CDR3 is CASSIGTQAKAFF. The CDR3 DNA is TGCGCCAGCAGCATCGGGACGCAGGCTAAAGCTTTCTTT. J is TRBJ1-1 and V is TRBV5-1, with a possible D match to TRBD1 (5 bases). Trimming cost V 4 bases and J 9 bases, with 16 bases left between them. The CDR3 length is 13 residues. Germline-derived CDR1 and CDR2 are SGHRS and YFSETQ.